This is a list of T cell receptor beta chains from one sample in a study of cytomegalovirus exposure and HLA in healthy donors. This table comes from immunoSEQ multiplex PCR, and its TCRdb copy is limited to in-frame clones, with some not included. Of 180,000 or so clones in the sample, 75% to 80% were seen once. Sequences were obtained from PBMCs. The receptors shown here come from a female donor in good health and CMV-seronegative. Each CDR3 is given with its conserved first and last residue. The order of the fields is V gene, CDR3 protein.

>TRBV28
CASNSGSGANVLTF
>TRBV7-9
CASSSLAGEGEQYF
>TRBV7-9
CSSSLNSQPGTEAFF
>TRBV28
CASTQAASSYEQYF
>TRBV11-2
CASSLFRQGIGNTIYF
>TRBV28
CASSPRGGRRNEQFF
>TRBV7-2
CASSFGQIEYNEQFF
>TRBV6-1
CASSAYGSGGNSPLHF
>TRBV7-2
CASSREGTGSREQYF
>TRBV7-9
CASGVAGNNEQFF
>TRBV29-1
CSVDKGASSTDTQYF
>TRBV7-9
CASSFGNQPQHF
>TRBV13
CASSLDDRANTEAFF
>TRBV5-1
CASSLEPGGDTEAFF
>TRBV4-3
CASSQMWQGAPSSTDTQYF
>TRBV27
CASSPQAGGRAKNIQYF
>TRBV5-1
CASSPGLAGGETQYF
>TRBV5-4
CASNNSLTIYEQYF
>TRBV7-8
CASSPRDWGVPSYEQYF
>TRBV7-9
CASSLQGGPAYEQYF
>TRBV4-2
CASSQDYLSEQFF
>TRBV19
CASRKQDHLTQYF
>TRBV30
CAWSSLTSGGDTQYF
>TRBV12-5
CASGRDFSEQFF
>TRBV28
CASRPAGGYSNQPQHF
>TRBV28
CASSAQGAQGAYEQYF
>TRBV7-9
CASSLDEGTEAFF
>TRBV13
CASSLGASGGNEQYF
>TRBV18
CASSPWGPGEQFF
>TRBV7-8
CASSFSQGNEQFF
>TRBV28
CASSLVTGVTSGRSGELFF
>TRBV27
CASRALTTAHTGELFF
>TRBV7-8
CASSLNVRADNEQFF
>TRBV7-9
CASSRGRESVEAFF
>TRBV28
CASSLLGGGQDPNEQFF
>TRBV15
CATSRDVAYGYTF